Each of the 8 T cell receptor beta chains below was sequenced from the same sample in a study of identical twins listed by TCRdb under 2016. Library preparation employed 5' RACE. The run used an Illumina HiSeq 2000. The public sequencing data were trimmed at Q25 with fastp and processed into clonotypes with MiXCR by TCRdb, which kept only in-frame beta chains. Each entry is one CDR3 protein sequence, shown with its most common DNA and genes. The sample contains 500,000 to 650,000 distinct CDR3 sequences, about 22% of them found a single time. 0.45% to 0.5% of the sample is held by the ten biggest clonotypes. Separately, the same data were catalogued under a study of yellow fever vaccine responses in identical twins.

Sequenced sample: CD4+ T cells sorted from blood. The receptors stem from a woman younger than 35 in good health.

This chain connects TRBV2 to TRBJ2-2; maybe TRBD2 (6 bases). The V end lost 4 bases, the J end lost 5 bases, and 17 bases lay between the germline ends. The length of the CDR3 is 16 residues. The germline gives CDR1 SNHLY, CDR2 FYNNEI. The CDR3 DNA reads TGTGCCAGCAGTGGAGACTCCGGGAGTGAAACCGGGGAGCTGTTTTTT. This sequence encodes CASSGDSGSETGELFF.

This clonotype appeared a few times. The CDR3 sequence: CSASPGTSVDTQYF. In DNA form, the CDR3 reads TGCAGTGCTAGCCCTGGGACTAGCGTAGATACGCAGTATTTT. The chain couples TRBV20-1 to TRBJ2-3; 10 nucleotides line up with TRBD2. Germline V lookup: CDR1 DFQATT, CDR2 SNEGSKA (reference sequence). The CDR3 loop spans 14 amino acids. V lost 3 bases to trimming and J lost 5 bases; unmatched junction nucleotides: 5.

This clonotype was counted only a few times. CDR3 loop: CASNPGQGKEQYV. CDR3 sequence (DNA): TGTGCCAGCAACCCGGGACAGGGTAAAGAGCAGTACGTC. The chain recombines TRBV6-1 with TRBJ2-7; 9 bases map to TRBD1. The germline gives CDR1 MNHNS, CDR2 SASEGT. The CDR3 extends over 13 amino acids. Trimming cost V 7 bases and J 7 bases; bases outside gene matches: 8.

This clonotype was detected only a few times. The rearrangement joins TRBV29-1 to TRBJ2-7, with D perhaps matching TRBD1 or TRBD2 (5 bases each). Germline V gene lookup returns CDR1 SQVTM and CDR2 ANQGSEA. Trimming shortened V by 7 bases and J by 6 bases, and 13 bases separated the two germline ends. The CDR3 has 11 amino acids. CDR3 sequence reads: CSALRDLEQYF. CDR3 coding DNA: TGCAGCGCTCTCCGGGACCTCGAGCAGTACTTC.

The chain joins TRBV28 to TRBJ1-2; D not resolved. Germline V gives CDR1 MDHEN, CDR2 SYDVKM. V lost 11 bases to trimming and J lost 0 bases, with 10 bases between them. CDR3 size: 12 residues. The CDR3 reads CAHGRPNYGYTF. In DNA, the CDR3 is TGTGCCCATGGCAGGCCTAACTATGGCTACACCTTC.

The chain is built from TRBV20-1 and TRBJ2-3, with a possible D match to TRBD2 (6 bases). This CDR3 has 15 amino acids. Per germline, CDR1 DFQATT and CDR2 SNEGSKA (reference sequence). The ends were cut back, 3 bases at V and 1 base at J, with 14 bases in the middle. The CDR3 bases are TGCAGTGCTAGGGGGACTCCTTCCGGCACAGATACGCAGTATTTT. Translation: CSARGTPSGTDTQYF.

This sequence joins TRBV14 and TRBJ2-1; possible D gene TRBD1, 5 bases. CDR3 length: 15 residues. V gave up 5 bases and J gave up 3 bases, with 14 bases separating them. The germline gives CDR1 SGHDN, CDR2 FVKESK. CDR3 sequence reads: CASSSGLGYYNEQFF. The DNA of the CDR3 is TGTGCCAGCAGCTCAGGGTTAGGGTACTACAATGAGCAGTTCTTC.

This clonotype has only a few counts. Here the CDR3 DNA reads TGTGCCAGCGAGGAACGGGGGCGAGAGCAGTACTTC. Protein product: CASEERGREQYF. J is TRBJ2-7 and V is TRBV12-3 or TRBV12-4; D assignment may be TRBD1 or TRBD2 (6 bases each). The CDR3 is 12 amino acids. Trimming cost V 8 bases and J 7 bases, with 15 bases left between them.